Following are 12 T cell receptor beta chains from one sample sequenced in a study of vaccination and CD4 T cells after COVID-19. No antigen has been identified for these receptors. Noted treatment: roughly 11-day PBMC culture with coronavirus spike peptide pools or control peptides (ViraFEST assay). With the Oncomine TCR Beta short-read assay, DNA from cultured CD4+ T cells was sequenced. From the PCR reads, TCRdb called clonotypes with MiXCR, one entry per CDR3 protein. The data contain thousands of distinct CDR3 sequences, under 30% of them singletons. The sample taken for sequencing was cultured CD4+ T cells from blood. These receptor sequences come from a human donor with COVID-19.

V usage is TRBV5-1 and J usage is TRBJ1-3, with D possibly being TRBD1 (6 bases). With 0 bases removed from V and 0 bases from J, the gap between germline ends came to 7 bases. The CDR3 sequence is 15 residues long. The germline V gene has CDR1 SGHRS and CDR2 YFSETQ. CDR3 sequence: CASSLEGVSGNTIYF. The CDR3 bases are TGCGCCAGCAGCTTGGAGGGGGTCTCTGGAAACACCATATATTTT.

The gene calls are TRBV6-1 and TRBJ1-1; D remains ambiguous. With 8 bases removed from V and 1 base from J, the gap between germline ends came to 11 bases. The CDR3 is made up of 13 amino acids. CDR1 and CDR2 (germline): MNHNS, SASEGT. Written as DNA, the CDR3 is TGTGCCAGCGGTACAGAAGGGAACACTGAAGCTTTCTTT. Translated: CASGTEGNTEAFF.

The rearrangement uses TRBV20-1 and TRBJ1-1; TRBD1 might be the D (5 bases). This CDR3 is built from 15 residues. Trimming took off 6 bases at V and 3 bases at J, with 20 bases between the two ends. Germline V gene data show CDR1 as DFQATT and CDR2 as SNEGSKA (reference sequence). The CDR3 spells CSAAWPRDQDTEAFF. For the CDR3, the DNA is TGCAGTGCGGCATGGCCCAGGGATCAGGACACTGAAGCTTTCTTT.

The chain employs TRBV21-1 and TRBJ2-3; the table assigns TRBD1, which was not confirmed against the DNA. TRBV21-1 is given as a pseudogene. This CDR3 comprises 19 residues. CDR3: CASSKFLFLGGASTDTQYF. CDR3 nucleotides: TGTGCCAGCAGCAAATTCCTATTTCTCGGGGGCGCTAGCACAGATACGCAGTATTTT.

The V call is TRBV6-2 or TRBV6-3, the J call TRBJ2-3; D possibly corresponds to TRBD2 (7 bases). The CDR3 runs 16 residues. Per the germline V gene, CDR1 is MNHEY and CDR2 is SVGEGT. Trimming stripped 4 bases from V and 2 bases from J, with 16 bases between. For the CDR3, the DNA is TGTGCCAGCAGTTCCATCCATGCGGGGGCCACAGATACGCAGTATTTT. Translation gives CASSSIHAGATDTQYF.

This clonotype was seen a few times. This chain links TRBV20-1 with TRBJ1-6, with TRBD1 as a possible D gene (5 bases). This CDR3 is 15 amino acids long. V was pared by 6 bases and J by 7 bases, with 19 bases between. CDR1 DFQATT and CDR2 SNEGSKA come from the germline V gene (reference sequence). The CDR3 nucleotides are TGCAGTGCACAACCTAGGCAGGGCGAAAATTCACCCCTCCACTTT. Its translation is CSAQPRQGENSPLHF.

The genes are TRBV7-2 and TRBJ2-7; tentative D call: TRBD1 (5 bases). V lost 1 base and J lost 4, with 8 bases in between. Germline assignment: CDR1 SGHTA and CDR2 FQGNSA. The length of the CDR3 is 13 residues. This CDR3 reads CASSLGGPYEQYF. The CDR3 DNA reads as TGTGCCAGCAGCTTAGGGGGCCCATACGAGCAGTACTTC.

There are a few counts of this clonotype. The chain links TRBV6-5 to TRBJ2-3, with 13 bases fitting TRBD2. CDR3 size: 18 residues. Germline loops: CDR1 MNHEY, CDR2 SVGAGI. The V and J ends lost 2 bases and 3 bases, in that order; junction bases with no gene match: 8. DNA for the CDR3: TGTGCCAGCAGTTACGCCCGGACTAGCGGGGGTGGAACAGATACGCAGTATTTT. The encoded protein is CASSYARTSGGGTDTQYF.

A note on this clonotype: Since a much larger clone is just one base distant, this may be a read error. This chain connects TRBV30 to TRBJ1-6; tentatively, D is TRBD1 (6 bases). The CDR3 has 14 residues. The V gene's germline CDR1 is GTSNPN and CDR2 SVGIG (reference sequence). CDR3 residues: CAWSVWTANSPPHF. The CDR3 nucleotides are TGTGCCTGGAGTGTATGGACAGCCAATTCACCCCCCCACTTT.

This clonotype ranks as medium-sized. This chain joins TRBV15 and TRBJ1-3; D call uncertain. CDR1 and CDR2 (germline): LNHNV, YYDKDF (reference sequence). V was shortened by 5 bases and J by 11 bases, with 19 bases between the two germline ends. This CDR3 region has 14 residues. CDR3 sequence: CATSLPDGGMSIYF. Here the CDR3 DNA reads TGTGCCACCAGCCTTCCGGACGGCGGGATGTCCATATATTTT.

This clonotype was picked up a small number of times. The J gene is TRBJ1-6, the V gene TRBV7-2, with TRBD1 matching 8 bases. There are 14 residues in the CDR3. Trimming cost V 5 bases and J 9 bases; bases outside gene matches: 6. Germline assignment: CDR1 SGHTA and CDR2 FQGNSA. The CDR3 loop reads CASSARQGSSPLHF. CDR3 DNA sequence: TGTGCCAGCAGCGCTAGACAGGGGAGTTCACCCCTCCACTTT.

This clonotype appeared a few times. The rearrangement links TRBV11-2 to TRBJ1-5; D is possibly TRBD1 (5 bases). CDR3 length: 17 amino acids. Germline V gives CDR1 SGHAT, CDR2 FQNNGV. With 2 bases removed from V and 1 base from J, the gap between germline ends came to 15 bases. The CDR3 coding sequence is TGTGCCAGCAGCTTACTTCGGGGGTCCCTGAGCAATCAGCCCCAGCATTTT. Translation: CASSLLRGSLSNQPQHF.